The following is a T cell receptor (beta chain) sequence with its context. Its specificity is not known. These data are taken from a study of CD8 T cells in Susac syndrome. Sequencing of TCR beta covered CD8+ and CD4+ T cells obtained from blood. TEMRA cells were enriched by FACS, while CD8+ and CD4+ T cells were obtained through a negative isolation that was performed magnetically. Study conclusions and caveats: The study's TCR sequencing and HLA analysis covered a relatively small number of individuals, and the study acknowledged this.

Roughly 0.45 to 1 ug RNA was reverse transcribed with random hexamers. An immunoSEQ multiplex PCR amplified TCR beta CDR3 over 54 Vbeta and 13 Jbeta. TCRdb recomputed calls from the immunoSEQ multiplex PCR reads with MiXCR, one row per CDR3 protein. Among around 300,000 distinct CDR3 sequences listed, 89% were seen once. Source material: CD8+ T cells from PBMCs. The sequence was obtained from a human donor with multiple sclerosis.

The DNA of the CDR3 is TGTGCCAGCAGCCAATACATGGAAGCTGCCTATGGCTACACCTTC. Translating gives CASSQYMEAAYGYTF. The chain combines TRBV4-2 with TRBJ1-2; no clear D gene. Germline V gene data show CDR1 as LGHNA and CDR2 as YNFKEQ. V lost 2 bases to trimming and J lost 4 bases, with 14 bases between them. The CDR3 loop spans 15 amino acids.